This entry describes one T cell receptor beta chain. Time point indicated: pretreatment peripheral blood. The entry originates in a study of PD-L1 blockade in urothelial cancer. V lost 4 bases and J lost 5; bases outside the gene matches: 11. In germline, CDR1 is SGHDT, CDR2 YYEEEE. This CDR3 is built from 16 residues. Every PCR was spiked with synthetic TCR analog templates. Produced via immunoSEQ multiplex PCR; TCRdb's table is partial and in-frame only. The table records tens of thousands of clones, 65% to 90% of them present only once. This sequence originates from a man between 65 and 85 years old with urothelial cancer. The specimen was PBMCs, collected around atezolizumab (anti-PD-L1) treatment. V usage is TRBV5-6 and J usage is TRBJ2-5, with 10 bases identical to TRBD1. CDR3 loop: CASSTRQGADWETQYF. The CDR3 nucleotides are TGTGCCAGCAGCACCAGACAGGGGGCGGATTGGGAGACCCAGTACTTC. Complete variable domain (other parts from reference TRBV5-6 and TRBJ2-5): DAGVTQSPTHLIKTRGQQVTLRCSPKSGHDTVSWYQQALGQGPQFIFQYYEEEERQRGNFPDRFSGHQFPNYSSELNVNALLLGDSALYLCASSTRQGADWETQYFGPGTRLLVL.